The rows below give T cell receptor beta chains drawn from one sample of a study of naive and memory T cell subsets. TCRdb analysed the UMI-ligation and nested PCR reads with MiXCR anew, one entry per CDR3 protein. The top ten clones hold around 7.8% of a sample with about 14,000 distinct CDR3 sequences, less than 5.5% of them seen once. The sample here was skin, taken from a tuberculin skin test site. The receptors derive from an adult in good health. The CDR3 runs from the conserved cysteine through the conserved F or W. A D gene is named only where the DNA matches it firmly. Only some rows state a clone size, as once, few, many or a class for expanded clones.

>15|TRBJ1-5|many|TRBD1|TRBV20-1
TGCAGTGCTATAGGTGGGACAGGGTCTTGGCAGCCCCAGCATTTT
CSAIGGTGSWQPQHF
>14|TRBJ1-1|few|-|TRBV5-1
TGCGCCAGCAGCTTACGGGACGTGAGCACTGAAGCTTTCTTT
CASSLRDVSTEAFF
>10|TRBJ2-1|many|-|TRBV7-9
TGTGCCAGCAGCTTTAATGAGCAGTTCTTC
CASSFNEQFF
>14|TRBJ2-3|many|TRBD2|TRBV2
TGTGCCACCCGAAGACTAGCGGACACAGATACGCAGTATTTT
CATRRLADTDTQYF
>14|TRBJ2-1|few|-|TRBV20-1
TGCAGTGCTAGGGAGGGACTAGGGACAGCCGAGCAGTTCTTC
CSAREGLGTAEQFF
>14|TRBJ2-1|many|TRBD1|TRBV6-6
TGTTCCAGCGGCCGGGACAGGCTATACAATGAGCAGTTCTTC
CSSGRDRLYNEQFF
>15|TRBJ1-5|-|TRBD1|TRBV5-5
TGTGACAGCAGCCGAGGGGGCGCGGTCCATCAGCCCCAGCATTTT
CDSSRGGAVHQPQHF
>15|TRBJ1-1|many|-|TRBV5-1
TGCGCCAGCAGCGTCGAAACGGTTTTGAACACTGAAGCTTTCTTT
CASSVETVLNTEAFF
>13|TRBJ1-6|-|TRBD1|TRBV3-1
TGTGCCAGCAGGGGACAGGGTAATTCACCCCTCAACTTT
CASRGQGNSPLNF
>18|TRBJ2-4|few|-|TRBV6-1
TGTGCCAGCAGTGAAGCGTATTACGGTCTACAAGTCCAAAACATTCAGTACTTC
CASSEAYYGLQVQNIQYF
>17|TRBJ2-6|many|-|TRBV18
TGTGCCAGCCCAAGGGTTGAAGCCCTCTCTGGGGCCAACGTCCTGACTTTC
CASPRVEALSGANVLTF
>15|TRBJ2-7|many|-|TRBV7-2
TGTGCCAGCAGCAAGGACTGGTTCATTGGGTACGAGCAGTACTTC
CASSKDWFIGYEQYF
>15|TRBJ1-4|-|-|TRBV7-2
TGTGCCAGCAGCTACACAGGGTTGGCTAATGAAAAACTGTTTTTT
CASSYTGLANEKLFF
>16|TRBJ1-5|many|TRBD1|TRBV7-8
TGTGCCAGCAGCGCGTCCGGGACAGGACGAAATCAGCCCCAGCATTTT
CASSASGTGRNQPQHF
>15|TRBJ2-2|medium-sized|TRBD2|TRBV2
TGTGCCAGCACCCAAAGGCGGGGGGACACCGGGGAGCTGTTTTTT
CASTQRRGDTGELFF
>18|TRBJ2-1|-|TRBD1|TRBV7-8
TGTGCCAGCAGCAATCGGACAGGGCTGGTAGTAGCCTACAATGAGCAGTTCTTC
CASSNRTGLVVAYNEQFF
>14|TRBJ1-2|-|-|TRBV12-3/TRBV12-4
TGTGCCAGCACCCGAACGTCGGGGAGGGGTGGCGACACCTTC
CASTRTSGRGGDTF
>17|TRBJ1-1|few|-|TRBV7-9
TGTGCCAGCAGCCCCCTACCAGGACAGTTCATGAACACTGAAGCTTTCTTT
CASSPLPGQFMNTEAFF
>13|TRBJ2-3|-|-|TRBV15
TGTGCCACCAGCAGAGATCAGGCAGATACGCAGTATTTT
CATSRDQADTQYF
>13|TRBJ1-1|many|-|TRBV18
TGTGCCAGCTCACCACCGGTTAACACTGAAGCTTTCTTT
CASSPPVNTEAFF
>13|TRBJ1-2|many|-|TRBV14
TGTGCCAGCAGCCCGACCTTTCAGGCCGGCTACACCTTC
CASSPTFQAGYTF
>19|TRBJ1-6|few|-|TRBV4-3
TGCGCCAGCAGCCAAGATCTTTTAATTGTAGCTGGGCCCAATTCACCCCTCCACTTT
CASSQDLLIVAGPNSPLHF
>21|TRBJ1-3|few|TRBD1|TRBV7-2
TGTGCCAGCAGCTTAGCCTGGTTCCGACCGGGACAGATCCTCTCTGGAAACACCATATATTTT
CASSLAWFRPGQILSGNTIYF
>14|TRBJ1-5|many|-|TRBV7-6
TGTGCCAGCAGCCCGACAGACCAGAATCAGCCCCAGCATTTT
CASSPTDQNQPQHF
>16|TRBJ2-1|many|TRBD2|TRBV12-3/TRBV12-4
TGTGCCAGCAGTCCGCAGGGGACTAGCGGATACAATGAGCAGTTCTTC
CASSPQGTSGYNEQFF
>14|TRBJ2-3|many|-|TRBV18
TGTGCCAGCTCACCACCGAAAGACTCAGATACGCAGTATTTT
CASSPPKDSDTQYF
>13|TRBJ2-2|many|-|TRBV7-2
TGTGCCAGCAGCTTACAAGTGGACGGGGAGCTGTTTTTT
CASSLQVDGELFF
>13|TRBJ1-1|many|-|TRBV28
TGTGCCAGCAGCTATGGGCGGAACACTGAAGCTTTCTTT
CASSYGRNTEAFF
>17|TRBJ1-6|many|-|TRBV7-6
TGTGCCAGCAGCTTAGCGCAGACAAGCTCCTATAATTCACCCCTCCACTTT
CASSLAQTSSYNSPLHF
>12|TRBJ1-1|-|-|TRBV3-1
TGTGCCAGCAGCCATGGGGACGGTCCGGCTTTCTTT
CASSHGDGPAFF
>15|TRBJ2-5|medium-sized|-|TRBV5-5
TGTGCCAGCAGCCTCACGGCGACTATGCAAGAGACCCAGTACTTC
CASSLTATMQETQYF
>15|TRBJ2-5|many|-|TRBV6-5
TGTGCCAGCAGCTCTATGGGATCGGGACAAGAGACCCAGTACTTC
CASSSMGSGQETQYF
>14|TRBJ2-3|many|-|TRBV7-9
TGTGCCAGCAGCCCCGACAACCCCCCCCTCACGCAGTATTTT
CASSPDNPPLTQYF
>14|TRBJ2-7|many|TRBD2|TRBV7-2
TGTGCCAGGAAGACCGGGACTAGTCGGGGCGAGCAGTACTTC
CARKTGTSRGEQYF
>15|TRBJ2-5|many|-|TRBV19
TGTGCCAGTAGTATCGGTGGGACGGTCCAAGAGACCCAGTACTTC
CASSIGGTVQETQYF
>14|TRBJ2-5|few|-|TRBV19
TGTGCCAGTAGTATGAGGCTCCGAGGAGAGACCCAGTACTTC
CASSMRLRGETQYF
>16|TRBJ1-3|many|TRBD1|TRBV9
TGTGCCAGCAGCGCCGGGGACAGGGCTGCTGGAAACACCATATATTTT
CASSAGDRAAGNTIYF
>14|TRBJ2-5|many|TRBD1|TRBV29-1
TGCAGCGTTGAAGTGACAGGGTTGGGGGAGACCCAGTACTTC
CSVEVTGLGETQYF
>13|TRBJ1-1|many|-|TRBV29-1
TGCAGCGTCCGGAGGGGTTTGAACACTGAAGCTTTCTTT
CSVRRGLNTEAFF
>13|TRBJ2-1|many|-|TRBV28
TGTGCCAGCAGTTTAGTAGCGGGGACAGTGCAGTTCTTC
CASSLVAGTVQFF